This T cell receptor beta chain originates from a study of cytomegalovirus exposure and HLA in healthy donors. Comment on this clone: The antigen remains unidentified.

Trimming left V 6 bases short and J 6 bases short, with 14 bases between. This CDR3 is 13 amino acids long. Per the germline V gene, CDR1 is LNHDA and CDR2 is SQIVND (reference sequence). Unrecorded immune exposure was likely among donors, who were nominally healthy when sampled. It was with 60 Vbeta and 13 Jbeta primers that the PCR ran. The repertoire was sequenced with immunoSEQ multiplex PCR; TCRdb's copy has only in-frame clones and lacks some. The profile covers almost 90,000 clones, with around 85% appearing a single time and around 7% taken by the ten largest. Study conclusions and caveats: Among immune exposure information, only CMV serostatus was available. Presence/absence analyses took donor sequencing depth as roughly uniform. It was 150 to 200 TCR beta chains that were listed as cytomegalovirus-associated.

The receptor was isolated from a man between 35 and 55 years old in good health and CMV-seropositive. The specimen sequenced was PBMCs. The chain is built from TRBV19 and TRBJ1-1, with D perhaps TRBD1 (6 bases). CDR3 loop: CASSPPGASEAFF. The CDR3 DNA follows: TGTGCCAGTAGCCCCCCAGGGGCGTCTGAAGCTTTCTTT.